This TCR beta chain was identified during a study of blood T cell repertoires in COVID-19. The length of the CDR3 is 14 residues. Germline V CDR1 and CDR2: LNHDA, SQIVND (reference sequence). J gave up 2 bases and V 5 bases, and 3 bases lay outside the gene matches. Data came from immunoSEQ multiplex PCR; TCRdb stores just in-frame clones and leaves some out. The profile covers 130,000 or so clones, with roughly 90% appearing a single time and about 2.1% taken by the ten largest. The rearrangement links TRBV19 to TRBJ2-3; the match to TRBD2 covers 8 bases. Sequencing used peripheral blood. The sequence came from a man in his 70s with active COVID-19. The CDR3 region is CASSRGGFTDTQYF. In nucleotides, the CDR3 is TGTGCCAGTAGTCGGGGGGGATTCACAGATACGCAGTATTTT.